Shown below are 31 T cell receptor beta chains from a single sample sequenced in a study of T cell responses to AZD1222 COVID-19 vaccine. Assay used: immunoSEQ multiplex PCR; TCRdb lists only in-frame clones, some missing. The sample shows about 180,000 clones, 94% of them seen only once. The sample consisted of peripheral blood, taken 28 days after the second AZD1222 dose. The source of these receptors is an adult who received the AZD1222 COVID-19 vaccine.

V and J are TRBV6-5 and TRBJ1-1, with TRBD1 matching over 7 bases. V trimming: 0 bases; J trimming: 7 bases; junction bases outside the gene matches: 2. Germline CDR1 is MNHEY and CDR2 is SVGAGI. This CDR3 has 13 residues. The CDR3 coding sequence is TGTGCCAGCAGTTACTCGGGACAGAGTGAAGCTTTCTTT. It encodes CASSYSGQSEAFF.

The chain has TRBV4-2 and TRBJ2-3; D is ambiguous. The CDR3 has 12 residues. Germline V lookup: CDR1 LGHNA, CDR2 YNFKEQ. V shed 0 bases and J shed 4 bases, with 2 bases lying between them. CDR3 loop: CASSQEPDTQYF. In nucleotides, the CDR3 is TGTGCCAGCAGCCAAGAACCAGATACGCAGTATTTT.

The chain combines TRBV27 with TRBJ1-6; no definite D call. Germline V gives CDR1 MNHEY, CDR2 SMNVEV (reference sequence). This CDR3 has 15 residues. V was shortened by 6 bases and J by 0 bases, with 9 bases between the two germline ends. Here the CDR3 DNA reads TGTGCCAGCAGGCCACAGAGCTCCTATAATTCACCCCTCCACTTT. It encodes CASRPQSSYNSPLHF.

This sequence joins TRBV6-5 and TRBJ2-4; 8 nucleotides match TRBD2. The junction had 3 bases not matched to a gene; V was cut back by 2 bases and J by 6 bases. Germline V CDR1 and CDR2: MNHEY, SVGAGI. The CDR3 covers 14 residues. CDR3 nucleotide sequence: TGTGCCAGCAGTTACGGGACTAGAGGAAACATTCAGTACTTC. This codes for CASSYGTRGNIQYF.

The chain uses TRBV9 and TRBJ2-1; 11 bases fit TRBD2. Germline V gene data show CDR1 as SGDLS and CDR2 as YYNGEE. The CDR3 covers 16 residues. V lost 0 bases to trimming and J lost 8 bases; unmatched junction nucleotides: 7. CDR3 in DNA: TGTGCCAGCAGCGTAGGAGGTCTAGCGGGAGGATATGAGCAGTTCTTC. Residues: CASSVGGLAGGYEQFF.

V and J are TRBV5-5 and TRBJ2-1; TRBD2 matches 7 bases. Germline V CDR1 and CDR2: SGHKS, YYEKEE (reference sequence). Germline trimming cut 0 bases from V and 1 base from J; bases unmatched to any gene: 1. This CDR3 has 15 amino acids. The CDR3, as DNA: TGTGCCAGCAGCTTGGAGCGGGGATCCTACAATGAGCAGTTCTTC. Encoded protein: CASSLERGSYNEQFF.

The J gene is TRBJ2-2, the V gene TRBV9; 11 bases align to TRBD2. Germline lookup yields CDR1 SGDLS and CDR2 YYNGEE. The V segment lost 4 bases and the J segment 1 base; nucleotides outside the gene matches: 3. The CDR3 has 16 residues. For the CDR3, the DNA is TGTGCCAGCAGCCCTGGGACTAGCGGGAACACCGGGGAGCTGTTTTTT. Amino acids: CASSPGTSGNTGELFF.

The chain is built from TRBV15 and TRBJ1-4; 8 bases are a match to TRBD1. Trimming at V came to 0 bases and at J to 7 bases, leaving 7 bases not matched to a gene. The CDR3 is 16 residues long. Germline lookup yields CDR1 LNHNV and CDR2 YYDKDF (reference sequence). Here the CDR3 reads CATSRDDSGGSEKLFF. The CDR3 DNA reads as TGTGCCACCAGCAGAGATGATTCAGGGGGCAGTGAAAAACTGTTTTTT.

The chain joins TRBV5-1 to TRBJ1-4; 7 bases map to TRBD1. With 3 bases clipped from V and 1 base from J, the junction kept 6 bases outside the gene matches. This CDR3 has 16 amino acids. Germline V gene sequence: CDR1 SGHRS, CDR2 YFSETQ. The CDR3 loop is CASSSEGGGTNEKLFF. Here the CDR3 DNA reads TGCGCCAGCAGCTCGGAAGGGGGCGGAACTAATGAAAAACTGTTTTTT. Full variable domain (rest looked up from reference TRBV5-1 and TRBJ1-4): KAGVTQTPRYLIKTRGQQVTLSCSPISGHRSVSWYQQTPGQGLQFLFEYFSETQRNKGNFPGRFSGRQFSNSRSEMNVSTLELGDSALYLCASSSEGGGTNEKLFFGSGTQLSVL.

The chain combines TRBV5-6 with TRBJ1-4; D gene ambiguous. CDR1 is SGHDT, CDR2 YYEEEE, per germline. This CDR3 region has 13 residues. Trimming pared 0 bases from V and 8 bases from J, leaving 8 bases between. CDR3 DNA: TGTGCCAGCAGCTTGGTCCCGGGGGAAAAACTGTTTTTT. Protein: CASSLVPGEKLFF.

This sequence joins TRBV7-2 and TRBJ2-7; D possibly uses TRBD1 or TRBD2 (7 bases each). Trimming removed 5 bases from V and 6 bases from J, with 17 bases in between. CDR3 size: 14 residues. Germline V gives CDR1 SGHTA, CDR2 FQGNSA. The CDR3 loop reads CASSLRQGGIEQYF. The CDR3 bases are TGTGCCAGCAGCCTTCGACAGGGAGGGATCGAGCAGTACTTC.

The V call is TRBV19, the J call TRBJ1-2; 8 bases agree with TRBD1. Germline CDR1 is LNHDA and CDR2 is SQIVND (reference sequence). The trim removed 5 bases at V and 5 bases at J, leaving 4 bases unmatched. There are 13 residues in the CDR3. The chain's CDR3 is CASSVRQGYGYTF. For the CDR3, the DNA is TGTGCCAGTAGTGTTCGACAGGGGTATGGCTACACCTTC.

This rearrangement joins TRBV10-3 to TRBJ2-7; maybe TRBD2 (6 bases). Germline V gives CDR1 ENHRY, CDR2 SYGVKD. The CDR3 contains 14 residues. The V and J ends lost 4 bases and 2 bases respectively, with 12 bases between them. The CDR3 DNA reads TGTGCCATCAGTGGAGGGAGCGGGCCCTACGAGCAGTACTTC. The encoded protein is CAISGGSGPYEQYF.

This rearrangement joins TRBV29-1 to TRBJ2-3; TRBD1 might be the D (5 bases). The CDR3 is made up of 14 amino acids. CDR1 is SQVTM and CDR2 is ANQGSEA in the germline V gene. The germline V and J ends were trimmed by 5 bases and 5 bases, with 17 bases remaining between them. CDR3 DNA sequence: TGCAGCGTTAACCCAAACAGGAATATAGATACGCAGTATTTT. Its protein is CSVNPNRNIDTQYF.

The CDR3 bases are TGTGCCAGCAGCTTAGGGACAGGGGGAGGTAATGAAAAACTGTTTTTT. It yields the protein CASSLGTGGGNEKLFF. The rearrangement joins TRBV11-2 to TRBJ1-4; 10 nucleotides agree with TRBD1. Germline V gene data show CDR1 as SGHAT and CDR2 as FQNNGV. V trimming: 1 base; J trimming: 4 bases; junction bases outside the gene matches: 3. The CDR3 runs 16 residues. Full variable domain (rest looked up from reference TRBV11-2 and TRBJ1-4): EAGVAQSPRYKIIEKRQSVAFWCNPISGHATLYWYQQILGQGPKLLIQFQNNGVVDDSQLPKDRFSAERLKGVDSTLKIQPAKLEDSAVYLCASSLGTGGGNEKLFFGSGTQLSVL.

The genes are TRBV24-1 and TRBJ1-5, with D perhaps TRBD1 (6 bases). Trimming pared 7 bases from V and 5 bases from J, leaving 11 bases between. The CDR3 has 13 amino acids. CDR1 is KGHDR, CDR2 SFDVKD, per germline. The CDR3 protein is CATRPGHHQPQHF. Here the CDR3 DNA reads TGTGCCACCAGGCCGGGACATCATCAGCCCCAGCATTTT.

This clone appeared once. The chain is built from TRBV19 and TRBJ1-5; perhaps TRBD1 as D (6 bases). Trimming cost V 3 bases and J 10 bases, with 16 bases left between them. The CDR3 contains 14 residues. In germline, CDR1 is LNHDA, CDR2 SQIVND (reference sequence). The CDR3 DNA follows: TGTGCCAGTAGTATGTTAGGGGACATGCGTCCCCAGCATTTT. Amino acids: CASSMLGDMRPQHF.

The chain joins TRBV7-9 to TRBJ2-4; TRBD1 agrees at 7 bases. The V and J ends lost 4 bases and 1 base, in that order; junction bases with no gene match: 4. Germline V gene data show CDR1 as SEHNR and CDR2 as FQNEAQ (reference sequence). This CDR3 comprises 15 residues. CDR3 protein: CASSSQGQAKNIQYF. The CDR3 DNA sequence: TGTGCCAGCAGCTCTCAGGGACAGGCCAAAAACATTCAGTACTTC.

This chain connects TRBV2 to TRBJ1-1, with D unclear. This CDR3 has 13 residues. CDR1 and CDR2 (germline): SNHLY, FYNNEI. V lost 7 bases to trimming and J lost 1 base, with 10 bases between them. CDR3 protein: CASTHRENTEAFF. The CDR3 DNA is TGTGCCAGCACCCACCGGGAGAACACTGAAGCTTTCTTT.

This clone was recorded once. This sequence joins TRBV2 and TRBJ1-2, with unresolved D. The CDR3 spans 12 residues. The germline gives CDR1 SNHLY, CDR2 FYNNEI. With 6 bases removed from V and 6 bases from J, the gap between germline ends came to 11 bases. This CDR3 reads CASRRAVDGYTF. CDR3 DNA sequence: TGTGCCAGCAGAAGGGCTGTGGATGGCTACACCTTC.

The V call is TRBV2, the J call TRBJ2-7, with 8 bases aligning to TRBD1. Per the germline V gene, CDR1 is SNHLY and CDR2 is FYNNEI. The junction had 3 bases not matched to a gene; V was cut back by 7 bases and J by 1 base. The CDR3 totals 13 residues. The CDR3 region is CASKRDRSYEQYF. CDR3 in DNA: TGTGCCAGCAAAAGGGACAGGTCCTACGAGCAGTACTTC.

The genes are TRBV5-1 and TRBJ2-3, with unresolved D. CDR1 and CDR2 from the germline V gene are SGHRS and YFSETQ. This CDR3 region has 15 residues. Trimming removed 0 bases from V and 0 bases from J, with 8 bases in between. The CDR3 here is CASSLGRPSTDTQYF. The CDR3 nucleotides are TGCGCCAGCAGCTTGGGCAGACCTAGCACAGATACGCAGTATTTT.

DNA for the CDR3: TGTGCCAGCAGACACTTGGGACAGGGGCCGGGTTCACCCCTCCACTTT. Its translation: CASRHLGQGPGSPLHF. V and J are TRBV27 and TRBJ1-6; 10 bases match TRBD1. There are 16 residues in the CDR3. Germline V gives CDR1 MNHEY, CDR2 SMNVEV (reference sequence). V shed 6 bases and J 9 bases; nucleotides not matched to a gene: 11.

V is TRBV11-1 and J is TRBJ2-7; 7 bases are shared with TRBD1. The V segment lost 8 bases and the J segment 4 bases; nucleotides outside the gene matches: 8. This CDR3 is built from 13 residues. CDR1 is SGHAT and CDR2 is FQDESV in the germline V gene (reference sequence). As DNA, the CDR3 is TGTGCCAGCGAAGGTGACAGGGAGTACGAGCAGTACTTC. Residues: CASEGDREYEQYF.

The rearrangement links TRBV9 to TRBJ1-1; no definite D call. The V end lost 0 bases, the J end lost 1 base, and 10 bases lay between the germline ends. CDR3 length: 15 residues. CDR1 is SGDLS, CDR2 YYNGEE, per germline. CDR3 DNA sequence: TGTGCCAGCAGCGTAGACCCGTCTTCGAACACTGAAGCTTTCTTT. Its translation: CASSVDPSSNTEAFF.

The rearrangement joins TRBV30 to TRBJ1-3; D uncertain. The germline CDR1 and CDR2 sequences are GTSNPN and SVGIG (reference sequence). Trimming left V 0 bases short and J 4 bases short, with 10 bases between. This CDR3 is built from 14 residues. CDR3 coding DNA: TGTGCCTGGAGTGTATATCTAAGGGGAAACACCATATATTTT. It codes for CAWSVYLRGNTIYF.

This sequence joins TRBV5-4 and TRBJ2-1; tentatively, D is TRBD1 (6 bases). V lost 3 bases, J lost 1 base, and 8 bases lay in between. This CDR3 spans 14 amino acids. Germline V gene data show CDR1 as SGHNT and CDR2 as YYREEE (reference sequence). Written as DNA, the CDR3 is TGTGCCAGCAGCTCTCAGGGGTCCTACAATGAGCAGTTCTTC. Protein: CASSSQGSYNEQFF.

V usage is TRBV23-1 and J usage is TRBJ2-7; TRBD2 is a possible D gene (5 bases). TRBV23-1 is marked as an open reading frame, function uncertain. This CDR3 region has 14 residues. V dropped 3 bases and J dropped 2 bases, with 11 bases sitting between them. In nucleotides, the CDR3 is TGCGCCAGCAGTCAGGCAGGACTTACCTACGAGCAGTACTTC. The encoded protein is CASSQAGLTYEQYF.

This sequence joins TRBV11-2 and TRBJ2-1; 11 nucleotides align to TRBD2. This CDR3 contains 19 residues. Germline trimming cut 6 bases from V and 9 bases from J; bases unmatched to any gene: 22. Germline CDR1 SGHAT, CDR2 FQNNGV. CDR3 nucleotides: TGTGCCAGCAGACGTGGACGGGGAGGGAGACTAGCGGGGAGGGGTGAGCAGTTCTTC. Amino acids: CASRRGRGGRLAGRGEQFF.

J is TRBJ1-4 and V is TRBV2; no clear D gene. CDR3 length equals 16 residues. Per the germline V gene, CDR1 is SNHLY and CDR2 is FYNNEI. V was clipped by 4 bases and J by 2 bases, with 14 bases between them. CDR3 region: CASSVLGKMTNEKLFF. The CDR3, as DNA: TGTGCCAGCAGTGTGTTAGGGAAGATGACTAATGAAAAACTGTTTTTT.

V and J are TRBV27 and TRBJ1-2, with a possible D match to TRBD1 (5 bases). Looked up from germline, CDR1 is MNHEY and CDR2 is SMNVEV (reference sequence). Between the trimmed V and J ends, which lost 3 bases and 0 bases, there was a span of 8 bases. The CDR3 runs 14 residues. In DNA form, the CDR3 reads TGTGCCAGCAGTTTCCGGGGCGCTAACTATGGCTACACCTTC. The encoded protein is CASSFRGANYGYTF.